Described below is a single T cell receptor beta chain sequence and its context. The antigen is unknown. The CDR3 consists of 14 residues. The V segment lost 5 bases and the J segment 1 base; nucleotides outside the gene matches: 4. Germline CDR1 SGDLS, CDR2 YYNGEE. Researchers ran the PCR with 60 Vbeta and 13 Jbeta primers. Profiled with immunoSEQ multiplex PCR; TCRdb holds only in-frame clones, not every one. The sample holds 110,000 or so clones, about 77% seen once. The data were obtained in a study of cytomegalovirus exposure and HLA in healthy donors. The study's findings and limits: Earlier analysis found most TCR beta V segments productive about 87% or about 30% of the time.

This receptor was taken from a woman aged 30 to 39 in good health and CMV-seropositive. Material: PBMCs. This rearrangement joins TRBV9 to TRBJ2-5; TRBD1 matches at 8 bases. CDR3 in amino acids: CASSFTGGQETQYF. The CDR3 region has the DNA TGTGCCAGCAGTTTTACAGGGGGCCAAGAGACCCAGTACTTC.